The present entry profiles one T cell receptor (beta chain) with its context. Its antigen is not known. The sample comes from a study of cytomegalovirus exposure and HLA in healthy donors. Study results and caveats: Later analysis identified several of the most significant clusters that appeared linked to common viral pathogens.

It was with 60 Vbeta and 13 Jbeta primers that the PCR ran. Profiled with immunoSEQ multiplex PCR; TCRdb holds only in-frame clones, not every one. Of tens of thousands of clones in the sample, about 78% were seen once. The sequence came from a woman aged 40 to 49 in good health and CMV-seropositive. The source material was PBMCs.

The DNA of the CDR3 is TGTGCCAGCAGTGATACAGGGATATCCTACAATGAGCAGTTCTTC. Translation gives CASSDTGISYNEQFF. This chain joins TRBV6-4 and TRBJ2-1; D perhaps matches TRBD1 (6 bases). The V gene's germline CDR1 is MRHNA and CDR2 SNTAGT. This CDR3 contains 15 residues. V dropped 3 bases and J dropped 1 base, with 10 bases sitting between them.